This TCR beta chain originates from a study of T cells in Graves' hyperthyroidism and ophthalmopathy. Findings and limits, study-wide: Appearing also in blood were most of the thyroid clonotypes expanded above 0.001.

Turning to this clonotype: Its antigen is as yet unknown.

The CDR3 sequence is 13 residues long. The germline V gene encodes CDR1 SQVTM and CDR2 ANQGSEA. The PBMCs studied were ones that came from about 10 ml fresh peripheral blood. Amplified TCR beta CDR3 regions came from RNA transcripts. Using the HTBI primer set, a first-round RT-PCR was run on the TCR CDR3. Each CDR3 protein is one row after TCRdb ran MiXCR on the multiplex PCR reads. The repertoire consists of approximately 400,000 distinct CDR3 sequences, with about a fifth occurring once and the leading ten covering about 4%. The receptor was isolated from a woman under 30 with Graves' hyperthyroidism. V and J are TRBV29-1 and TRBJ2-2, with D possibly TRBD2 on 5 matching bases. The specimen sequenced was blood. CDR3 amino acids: CTPEGRNTGELFF. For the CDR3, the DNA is TGCACCCCTGAAGGGAGGAACACCGGGGAGCTGTTTTTT.